The next 30 T cell receptor beta chains were all read from a single sample in a study of metastatic and nonmetastatic thyroid tumors. All patients were treatment-naive before thyroid surgery. TCRdb reanalyzed the PCR reads via MiXCR. The table shows about 14,000 clones, with approximately 30% occurring only once. The sequenced sample consisted of tumor tissue. These receptors originate from a female donor with papillary thyroid cancer or a benign thyroid nodule (not recorded which). Some clones in this sample may be carry-over from other donors' samples.

A few counts support this clone. The gene calls are TRBV6-9 and TRBJ2-1, with D possibly being TRBD1 or TRBD2 (5 bases each). CDR1 and CDR2 from the germline V gene are MNHGY and SVAAGI. The CDR3 extends over 14 amino acids. The V and J ends lost 7 bases and 9 bases respectively, with 19 bases between them. CDR3 sequence: CASTAPGPWGEQFF. CDR3 in DNA: TGTGCCAGCACCGCTCCGGGACCATGGGGTGAGCAGTTCTTC.

This clone came up many times. The genes are TRBV29-1 and TRBJ2-1; tentatively, D is TRBD2 (5 bases). The CDR3 consists of 12 residues. Looked up from germline, CDR1 is SQVTM and CDR2 is ANQGSEA. V lost 3 bases, J lost 6 bases, and 9 bases lay in between. The CDR3 sequence is CSVDGEFNEQFF. In DNA, the CDR3 is TGCAGCGTTGACGGGGAATTCAATGAGCAGTTCTTC.

The genes are TRBV30 and TRBJ1-2; perhaps TRBD1 as D (6 bases). V lost 8 bases and J 8 bases, leaving 24 bases between the germline ends. The CDR3 spans 14 residues. From germline, CDR1 is GTSNPN and CDR2 SVGIG (reference sequence). CDR3 sequence (DNA): TGTGCCCGCCTCCTTCGGGGGGCTGAGGGCGGCTACACCTTC. It encodes CARLLRGAEGGYTF.

This clone was counted at least ten times. This rearrangement joins TRBV29-1 to TRBJ1-6; D unclear. CDR3 length: 14 amino acids. The V end was cut by 5 bases, the J end by 7 bases, with 15 bases between. Germline V gene sequence: CDR1 SQVTM, CDR2 ANQGSEA. DNA for the CDR3: TGCAGCGTTCGTTTAAGCTCGGAGAATTCACCCCTCCACTTT. Translating it yields CSVRLSSENSPLHF. Full variable domain (rest looked up from reference TRBV29-1 and TRBJ1-6): SAVISQKPSRDICQRGTSLTIQCQVDSQVTMMFWYRQQPGQSLTLIATANQGSEATYESGFVIDKFPISRPNLTFSTLTVSNMSPEDSSIYLCSVRLSSENSPLHFGNGTRLTVT.

The V and J genes are TRBV14 and TRBJ2-2, with D possibly matching TRBD2 (5 bases). The CDR3 totals 17 residues. Per germline, CDR1 SGHDN and CDR2 FVKESK. Trimming cost V 1 base and J 1 base, with 13 bases left between them. CDR3: CASSQGVFGVNTGELFF. CDR3 nucleotide sequence: TGTGCCAGCAGCCAAGGAGTTTTCGGGGTGAACACCGGGGAGCTGTTTTTT.

This clone was detected many times. A read error may be the cause here, since a much bigger clone is one base away. The chain links TRBV6-4 to TRBJ1-5; possibly TRBD1 for D (6 bases). The ends were cut back, 2 bases at V and 0 bases at J, with 23 bases in the middle. The V gene's germline CDR1 is MRHNA and CDR2 SNTAGT. The CDR3 totals 20 residues. The CDR3 DNA is TGTGCCAGCAGTGACCCCAGGGGCCAACGGCCTCCCTATAGCAATCAGCCCCAGCATTTT. Amino acid sequence: CASSDPRGQRPPYSNQPQHF.

A few counts support this clone. Mismatch with germline at one junction end may stem from a read error. V gene TRBV25-1 combines with J gene TRBJ1-6; TRBD1 matches at 8 bases. CDR1 and CDR2 from the germline V gene are MGHDK and SYGVNS. The CDR3 sequence is 14 residues long. The CDR3 loop reads CSSMGAGGNSPLHF. The CDR3 region has the DNA TGTTCCAGCATGGGGGCAGGGGGCAATTCACCCCTCCACTTT.

In its sample, this clone was seen many times. This rearrangement joins TRBV27 to TRBJ2-7, with TRBD1 as a possible D gene (6 bases). The V gene lost 6 bases and the J gene lost 2 bases, with 14 bases spanning the gap. Looked up from germline, CDR1 is MNHEY and CDR2 is SMNVEV (reference sequence). CDR3 length: 14 amino acids. CDR3 DNA sequence: TGTGCCAGCAGCTTTTCACAGGGCCCCTACGAGCAGTACTTC. Residues: CASSFSQGPYEQYF.

This clone was seen at least ten times. The V and J genes are TRBV12-3 or TRBV12-4 and TRBJ2-1; D gene ambiguous. Trimming left V 3 bases short and J 5 bases short, with 2 bases between. The CDR3 length is 11 residues. The CDR3 reads CASSLDNEQFF. CDR3 bases: TGTGCCAGCAGTTTGGACAATGAGCAGTTCTTC.

The chain has TRBV6-1 and TRBJ2-3, with 12 nucleotides matching TRBD2. V lost 5 bases to trimming and J lost 5 bases; unmatched junction nucleotides: 5. The CDR3 sequence is 15 residues long. Germline V lookup: CDR1 MNHNS, CDR2 SASEGT. The CDR3 protein is CASSLRTSGKDTQYF. CDR3 bases: TGTGCCAGCAGTCTAAGGACTAGCGGGAAAGATACGCAGTATTTT.

This clone was counted ten times or more. V and J are TRBV19 and TRBJ1-6; D is unresolved. CDR3 length equals 12 residues. Looked up from germline, CDR1 is LNHDA and CDR2 is SQIVND (reference sequence). Trimming shortened V by 6 bases and J by 14 bases, and 14 bases separated the two germline ends. For the CDR3, the DNA is TGTGCCAGTAGCGTCCCCCTTAGGGCCCTCCACTTT. It specifies CASSVPLRALHF.

This chain connects TRBV24-1 to TRBJ2-7; 7 nucleotides agree with TRBD2. CDR1 is KGHDR and CDR2 is SFDVKD in the germline V gene. Trimming took 4 bases from V and 5 from J; bases not matched to a gene: 7. There are 14 residues in the CDR3. The CDR3 DNA follows: TGTGCCACCAGTGACCCGGGACTATTGCACGAGCAGTACTTC. This translates into CATSDPGLLHEQYF.

This clone qualifies as medium-sized (0.01 to 0.1%). The V call is TRBV6-2 or TRBV6-3, the J call TRBJ2-1; the D gene is possibly TRBD2 (5 bases). V lost 5 bases and J lost 0, with 8 bases in between. The CDR3 extends over 14 amino acids. The germline gives CDR1 MNHEY, CDR2 SVGEGT. The DNA for the CDR3 is TGTGCCAGCAGTGCTAGCAGCTCCTACAATGAGCAGTTCTTC. Its protein is CASSASSSYNEQFF.

The CDR3 DNA sequence: TGTGCCTGGAGGGGAGGACAGTACACCGGGGAGCTGTTTTTT. Translation: CAWRGGQYTGELFF. The V and J genes are TRBV30 and TRBJ2-2; possibly TRBD1 or TRBD2 for D (6 bases each). Trimming pared 3 bases from V and 3 bases from J, leaving 11 bases between. The CDR3 sequence is 14 residues long. The V gene's germline CDR1 is GTSNPN and CDR2 SVGIG (reference sequence).

This clone was seen at least ten times. This chain joins TRBV9 and TRBJ1-1, with 8 bases that match TRBD1. The V and J ends lost 2 bases and 7 bases, in that order; junction bases with no gene match: 7. The CDR3 is 14 amino acids. Germline CDR1 SGDLS, CDR2 YYNGEE. The DNA for the CDR3 is TGTGCCAGCAGCGTTGGACAGGGAAGAGGTGAAGCTTTCTTT. It specifies CASSVGQGRGEAFF.

This clone was seen at least ten times. Its ends do not fully match the called genes, so a read error is possible. J is TRBJ2-1 and V is TRBV7-2; 7 positions agree with TRBD2. The CDR3 has 15 residues. Germline-derived CDR1 and CDR2 are SGHTA and FQGNSA. The CDR3 bases are TGTGCCAGCAGCCCCCAATGGACTAGTCTCAATGGGCAGTTCTTC. It codes for CASSPQWTSLNGQFF.

Ten or more counts support this clone. This chain uses TRBV12-3 or TRBV12-4 with TRBJ1-2; D possibly corresponds to TRBD1 (5 bases). The CDR3 covers 13 residues. The V end lost 3 bases, the J end lost 4 bases, and 9 bases lay between the germline ends. Written as DNA, the CDR3 is TGTGCCAGCAGTTTTGGGGCCCTCTATGGCTACACCTTC. This encodes CASSFGALYGYTF.

This clone was seen more than once but under ten times. The chain recombines TRBV28 with TRBJ2-6; 11 bases map to TRBD1. There are 19 residues in the CDR3. From germline, CDR1 is MDHEN and CDR2 SYDVKM. Unmatched junction bases numbered 6, after V lost 2 bases and J lost 0 bases. CDR3 sequence: CASSLEGQGGGSGANVLTF. The CDR3 DNA reads as TGTGCCAGCAGTTTAGAGGGACAGGGGGGAGGCTCTGGGGCCAACGTCCTGACTTTC.

This clone was observed at least ten times. CDR3 nucleotides: TGTGCCAGCGCTGGGGACAGGGTGGGGGGCAATGAGCAGTTCTTC. Its protein product is CASAGDRVGGNEQFF. The chain carries TRBV27 and TRBJ2-1; 9 bases align to TRBD1. This CDR3 has 15 residues. J was trimmed by 6 bases and V by 8 bases; bases with no gene match: 11. Germline assignment: CDR1 MNHEY and CDR2 SMNVEV (reference sequence).

This clone occurred a few times. The rearrangement uses TRBV6-1 and TRBJ2-6; D call uncertain. The germline V gene has CDR1 MNHNS and CDR2 SASEGT. V was clipped by 6 bases and J by 0 bases, with 12 bases between them. This CDR3 is 16 amino acids long. The CDR3 loop is CASSPPAGSGANVLTF. In nucleotides, the CDR3 is TGTGCCAGCAGCCCACCGGCCGGCTCTGGGGCCAACGTCCTGACTTTC.

J is TRBJ2-7 and V is TRBV18; no clear D. Germline CDR1 and CDR2: KGHSH and LQKENI. This CDR3 has 12 amino acids. The ends were cut back, 3 bases at V and 2 bases at J, with 5 bases in the middle. The CDR3: CASSPTTYEQYF. The CDR3 DNA sequence: TGTGCCAGCTCACCTACGACCTACGAGCAGTACTTC.

This clone was recorded at least ten times. V is TRBV5-1 and J is TRBJ2-5; a possible D gene is TRBD2 (5 bases). Germline lookup yields CDR1 SGHRS and CDR2 YFSETQ. The ends were cut back, 4 bases at V and 2 bases at J, with 15 bases in the middle. This CDR3 has 15 amino acids. Here the CDR3 DNA reads TGCGCCAGCAGCAGATCGGGGTCCGCACAAGAGACCCAGTACTTC. Translating gives CASSRSGSAQETQYF.

This clone was picked up a small number of times. This chain's CDR3 is CAIGTENNYGYTF. DNA for the CDR3: TGTGCCATCGGGACAGAGAATAACTATGGCTACACCTTC. The chain recombines TRBV2 with TRBJ1-2; 7 nucleotides match TRBD1. V gave up 10 bases and J gave up 1 base; unmatched junction bases: 6. CDR1 is SNHLY and CDR2 is FYNNEI in the germline V gene. The CDR3 is made up of 13 amino acids.

The chain couples TRBV30 to TRBJ2-5, with 7 bases aligning to TRBD2. The CDR3 consists of 12 residues. V dropped 3 bases and J dropped 5; count of bases not matched to a gene: 3. Germline CDR1 is GTSNPN and CDR2 is SVGIG (reference sequence). CDR3 region: CAWRTSSETQYF. CDR3 nucleotides: TGTGCCTGGAGGACTAGCTCGGAGACCCAGTACTTC.

Sample share makes this clone medium-sized. This sequence joins TRBV28 and TRBJ2-7; possible D gene TRBD2, 5 bases. This CDR3 is 16 amino acids long. Trimming took off 5 bases at V and 6 bases at J, with 23 bases between the two ends. The germline V gene has CDR1 MDHEN and CDR2 SYDVKM. This CDR3 is CASSDNYREKEFEQYF. CDR3 nucleotides: TGTGCCAGCAGTGATAATTACCGGGAAAAAGAGTTCGAGCAGTACTTC. The full variable domain, with the rest looked up from reference TRBV28 and TRBJ2-7, is DVKVTQSSRYLVKRTGEKVFLECVQDMDHENMFWYRQDPGLGLRLIYFSYDVKMKEKGDIPEGYSVSREKKERFSLILESASTNQTSMYLCASSDNYREKEFEQYFGPGTRLTVT.

This chain joins TRBV3-1 and TRBJ1-2; 7 bases are a match to TRBD1. This CDR3 is 15 amino acids long. CDR1 LGHDT and CDR2 YNNKEL come from the germline V gene (reference sequence). V gave up 0 bases and J gave up 6 bases; unmatched junction bases: 7. CDR3 coding DNA: TGTGCCAGCAGCCAAGAGTTCGGCAGGGGGGATGGCTACACCTTC. Translating it yields CASSQEFGRGDGYTF.

The chain uses TRBV20-1 and TRBJ2-5, with 7 bases lining up with TRBD2. Germline V gene lookup returns CDR1 DFQATT and CDR2 SNEGSKA (reference sequence). Trimming cost V 6 bases and J 4 bases; bases outside gene matches: 23. This CDR3 contains 18 residues. Here the CDR3 DNA reads TGCAGTGCCAAAATGACTACACTGGGGGGAGGGTCGGCAGAGACCCAGTACTTC. Protein product: CSAKMTTLGGGSAETQYF.

This clone was observed a few times. The chain combines TRBV6-2 or TRBV6-3 with TRBJ1-1; D remains unclear. The CDR3 is 11 amino acids. Deletions cut 5 bases from V and 5 bases from J, with 6 bases between. CDR1 and CDR2 from the germline V gene are MNHEY and SVGEGT. CDR3: CASSTMTEAFF. The CDR3 DNA is TGTGCCAGCAGTACGATGACTGAAGCTTTCTTT.

The rearrangement uses TRBV11-2 and TRBJ2-1; D is perhaps TRBD2 (6 bases). V lost 0 bases and J 3 bases, leaving 9 bases between the germline ends. Germline V gives CDR1 SGHAT, CDR2 FQNNGV. The CDR3 is 15 residues long. The CDR3 protein is CASSLEVAVYNEQFF. The CDR3 coding sequence is TGTGCCAGCAGCTTAGAGGTAGCGGTCTACAATGAGCAGTTCTTC.

In its sample, this clone was seen many times. This chain connects TRBV6-4 to TRBJ2-2; TRBD2 might be the D (5 bases). The CDR3 is 15 residues long. The germline CDR1 and CDR2 sequences are MRHNA and SNTAGT. The germline V and J ends were trimmed by 3 bases and 1 base, with 9 bases remaining between them. The CDR3 here is CASSEVAGNTGELFF. In nucleotides, the CDR3 is TGTGCCAGCAGTGAGGTTGCGGGGAACACCGGGGAGCTGTTTTTT.